This T cell receptor beta chain is from a study of cytomegalovirus exposure and HLA in healthy donors. From germline, CDR1 is SQVTM and CDR2 ANQGSEA. CDR3 length: 13 amino acids. Trimming at V came to 8 bases and at J to 5 bases, leaving 8 bases not matched to a gene. For this clone: Its target is unknown.

The study, taken as a whole, reports: Associated with cytomegalovirus, according to the listing, were about 160 TCR beta chains.

The PCR used 60 Vbeta and 13 Jbeta primers. Only in-frame clones appear in the TCRdb table, and some are missing; sequencing was by immunoSEQ multiplex PCR. The sample consists of some 190,000 clones, approximately 86% of them appearing once. Source material: PBMCs. The TCR sequence derives from a boy younger than 10 in good health and CMV-seronegative. The chain uses TRBV29-1 and TRBJ1-2, with 10 nucleotides matching TRBD1. The CDR3 spells CSSHDRGLYGYTF. CDR3 DNA sequence: TGCAGCTCTCACGACAGGGGGCTGTATGGCTACACCTTC.